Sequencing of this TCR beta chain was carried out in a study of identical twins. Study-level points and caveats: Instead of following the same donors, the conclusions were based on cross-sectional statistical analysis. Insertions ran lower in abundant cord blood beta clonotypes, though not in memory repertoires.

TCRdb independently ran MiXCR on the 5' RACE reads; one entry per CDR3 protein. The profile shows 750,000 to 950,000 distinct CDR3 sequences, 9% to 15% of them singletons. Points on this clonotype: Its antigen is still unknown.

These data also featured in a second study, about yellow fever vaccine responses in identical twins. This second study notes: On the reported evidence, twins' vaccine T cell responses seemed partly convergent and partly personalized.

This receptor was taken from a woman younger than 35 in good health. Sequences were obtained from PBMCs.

The CDR3 spells CASSEAQGGGSPLHF. CDR3 nucleotides: TGTGCCAGCAGTGAAGCGCAGGGAGGAGGATCACCCCTCCACTTT. This rearrangement joins TRBV2 to TRBJ1-6; maybe TRBD1 (5 bases). The V and J ends lost 0 bases and 10 bases respectively, with 13 bases between them. This CDR3 is 15 amino acids long. Germline V gene lookup returns CDR1 SNHLY and CDR2 FYNNEI. Based on the CDR3 plus reference TRBV2 and TRBJ1-6, the full variable domain is EPEVTQTPSHQVTQMGQEVILRCVPISNHLYFYWYRQILGQKVEFLVSFYNNEISEKSEIFDDQFSVERPDGSNFTLKIRSTKLEDSAMYFCASSEAQGGGSPLHFGNGTRLTVT.